The 7 T cell receptor beta chains given below trace back to one sample, sequenced in a study of blood T cell repertoires in COVID-19. Produced via immunoSEQ multiplex PCR; TCRdb's table is partial and in-frame only. This sample has approximately 320,000 clones, with under 95% found just once. Sequencing was done on a sample of PBMCs or T cells enriched from blood (not recorded which). The receptors were sampled from a man aged 55 to 70 who had recovered from COVID-19.

The V gene is TRBV7-2, the J gene TRBJ2-1; unclear D gene. The CDR3 has 13 residues. Trimming left V 2 bases short and J 7 bases short, with 9 bases between. From germline, CDR1 is SGHTA and CDR2 FQGNSA. The DNA of the CDR3 is TGTGCCAGCAGCTTAAAGGAGCAGAATGAGCAGTTCTTC. It codes for CASSLKEQNEQFF.

For this clone: At the DNA level, this CDR3 is encoded by other sequences in the same sample as well. The chain employs TRBV24-1 and TRBJ1-1, with a possible D match to TRBD1 (6 bases). The CDR3 totals 13 residues. The V gene's germline CDR1 is KGHDR and CDR2 SFDVKD. Trimming shortened V by 4 bases and J by 4 bases, and 9 bases separated the two germline ends. In nucleotides, the CDR3 is TGTGCCACCAGTGACGTGGGGGCCACTGAAGCTTTCTTT. It yields the protein CATSDVGATEAFF.

V and J are TRBV7-3 and TRBJ2-1; TRBD2 aligns across 11 bases. The CDR3 consists of 15 residues. V dropped 4 bases and J dropped 8; count of bases not matched to a gene: 7. Germline V gives CDR1 SGHTA, CDR2 FQGTGA. In nucleotides, the CDR3 is TGTGCCAGCAGCTCATATAGCGGGGGGGCGTATGAGCAGTTCTTC. Its translation is CASSSYSGGAYEQFF.

This chain uses TRBV19 with TRBJ1-2; TRBD1 is a possible D gene (5 bases). From germline, CDR1 is LNHDA and CDR2 SQIVND (reference sequence). This CDR3 comprises 16 residues. V lost 10 bases and J 4 bases, leaving 25 bases between the germline ends. Here the CDR3 DNA reads TGTGCCACTGATACAGCGACAGCTGCCCGAGGCTATGGCTACACCTTC. It codes for CATDTATAARGYGYTF.

The sample holds a few counts of this clone. The rearrangement links TRBV5-1 to TRBJ2-7; 8 bases map to TRBD1. Germline values: CDR1 SGHRS, CDR2 YFSETQ. The V segment lost 0 bases and the J segment 5 bases; nucleotides outside the gene matches: 10. This CDR3 contains 16 residues. Here the CDR3 reads CASSLGLRDRYHEQYF. The CDR3 DNA reads TGCGCCAGCAGCTTGGGACTCCGGGACAGGTACCACGAGCAGTACTTC.

V is TRBV11-2 and J is TRBJ1-6; maybe TRBD1 (5 bases). The germline V gene encodes CDR1 SGHAT and CDR2 FQNNGV. The CDR3 is 13 residues long. The V gene lost 5 bases and the J gene lost 9 bases, with 11 bases spanning the gap. The CDR3 nucleotides are TGTGCCAGCAGCATACCAGGGTTTTCACCCCTCCACTTT. Protein sequence: CASSIPGFSPLHF.

This clone occurred a few times. The chain recombines TRBV7-8 with TRBJ1-2, with TRBD1 matching 11 bases. V lost 2 bases, J lost 4 bases, and 3 bases stayed unmatched. The germline gives CDR1 SGHVS, CDR2 FQNEAQ. This CDR3 is 15 amino acids long. The CDR3 DNA reads TGTGCCAGCAGCTTACGGACAGGGGGCGGCTATGGCTACACCTTC. This codes for CASSLRTGGGYGYTF.